Below, one T cell receptor beta chain is given with its context. The antigen remains undetermined. The V segment lost 0 bases and the J segment 7 bases; nucleotides outside the gene matches: 3. Per germline, CDR1 SGHRS and CDR2 YFSETQ. The CDR3 length is 15 residues. This sample was included in a study of T cell responses to AZD1222 COVID-19 vaccine. Notes on the study in general: It was only 6 or 7 AZD1222 recipients who were seropositive at baseline. Dominant CD4 TCR responses targeted spike regions 160-218 and 743-854.

TCRdb's table, derived via immunoSEQ multiplex PCR, lists solely in-frame clones and lacks some. The sample contains 110,000 or so clones, 88% of which appear only once. J is TRBJ2-2 and V is TRBV5-1, with 10 bases that match TRBD2. Sequenced here: peripheral blood, sampled on day 0 of AZD1222 vaccination. The TCR was taken from an adult in good health. CDR3 nucleotides: TGCGCCAGCAGCTTGGGGCTAGCGGGAGACGGGGAGCTGTTTTTT. Its protein product is CASSLGLAGDGELFF. The variable domain in full, completed from reference TRBV5-1 and TRBJ2-2, reads KAGVTQTPRYLIKTRGQQVTLSCSPISGHRSVSWYQQTPGQGLQFLFEYFSETQRNKGNFPGRFSGRQFSNSRSEMNVSTLELGDSALYLCASSLGLAGDGELFFGEGSRLTVL.